Detailed here is one TCR beta chain. TCR beta VDJ and CDR3 were profiled, and genomic DNA was the template. One entry per CDR3 protein results from TCRdb running MiXCR on the reads. The sample has about 400,000 distinct CDR3 sequences, about two thirds seen once. The source of the sample is a study of CD8+CD57+ T cells in acquired aplastic anemia. Study-level background: The study obtained an average of around 2.9 ug of DNA from sorted CD4+ and CD8+ cells.

The CDR3 covers 14 residues. Looked up from germline, CDR1 is SEHNR and CDR2 is FQNEAQ (reference sequence). Unmatched junction bases numbered 1, after V lost 0 bases and J lost 2 bases. The chain recombines TRBV7-9 with TRBJ2-7; 7 nucleotides agree with TRBD2. Sequenced input: sorted CD4+, CD8+, or CD8+CD57+ T cells (not recorded which) from PBMCs. This sequence originates from a human donor in good health, serving as a control. The CDR3 is CASSLAGTTYEQYF. The CDR3 nucleotides are TGTGCCAGCAGCTTAGCCGGGACTACCTACGAGCAGTACTTC.